The 30 T cell receptor beta chains presented below share a single source sample, sequenced in a study of blood T cell repertoires in COVID-19. Measured with immunoSEQ multiplex PCR; TCRdb has only the in-frame clones, and not every one. The table records about 300,000 clones, around 88% of them present only once. Sequenced sample: peripheral blood. Source of these receptors: a woman younger than 45 who had recovered from COVID-19.

About this clone itself: A much larger clone differs from this one at a single base, so this may be a read error. Other nucleotide sequences in the sample specify the same CDR3. The CDR3 nucleotides read TGTGCCAGCAGTTTCGTGGCAGGCACAGATACGCAGTATTTT. This gives the protein CASSFVAGTDTQYF. J is TRBJ2-3 and V is TRBV28, with D unclear. V was clipped by 3 bases and J by 1 base, with 8 bases between them. This CDR3 contains 14 residues. Germline CDR1 reads MDHEN; CDR2 reads SYDVKM.

The chain joins TRBV7-6 to TRBJ1-2; TRBD1 might be the D (5 bases). V was pared by 4 bases and J by 2 bases, with 8 bases between. The CDR3 runs to 13 residues. The germline V gene encodes CDR1 SGHVS and CDR2 FNYEAQ. CDR3 bases: TGTGCCAGCAGCTCTTCAGGGAACTATGGCTACACCTTC. As protein: CASSSSGNYGYTF.

This chain connects TRBV6-5 to TRBJ2-1; the match to TRBD2 covers 10 bases. Per germline, CDR1 MNHEY and CDR2 SVGAGI. The J segment lost 6 bases and the V segment lost 6 bases, leaving 5 bases of the junction unmatched. The CDR3 is 14 amino acids. CDR3 in amino acids: CASREIAGGNEQFF. DNA of the CDR3: TGTGCCAGCAGAGAGATAGCGGGGGGCAATGAGCAGTTCTTC.

The genes are TRBV19 and TRBJ1-1; 7 bases align to TRBD1. The CDR3 covers 14 residues. The germline V gene has CDR1 LNHDA and CDR2 SQIVND (reference sequence). Trimming took 5 bases from V and 0 from J; bases not matched to a gene: 3. For the CDR3, the DNA is TGTGCCAGTAGTCACAGGGGAGTGAACACTGAAGCTTTCTTT. Residues: CASSHRGVNTEAFF. Full variable domain (missing parts from reference TRBV19 and TRBJ1-1): DGGITQSPKYLFRKEGQNVTLSCEQNLNHDAMYWYRQDPGQGLRLIYYSQIVNDFQKGDIAEGYSVSREKKESFPLTVTSAQKNPTAFYLCASSHRGVNTEAFFGQGTRLTVV.

This rearrangement joins TRBV6-5 to TRBJ2-2; 7 bases line up with TRBD2. CDR1 is MNHEY, CDR2 SVGAGI, per germline. The CDR3 spans 11 residues. V shed 8 bases, J shed 10 bases, and the junction held 4 bases outside the gene matches. The CDR3, as DNA: TGTGCCAGCTCCCGGGAGGCGGAGCTGTTTTTT. Translated, it gives CASSREAELFF.

As to this clone: At one end, the junction sequence differs from germline, possibly due to a read error. Here the CDR3 DNA reads TGTGCCAGCTCACCTCTTGAGGGACACAGGAACGCTGAAGCTTTCTTT. It specifies CASSPLEGHRNAEAFF. The chain carries TRBV18 and TRBJ1-1; TRBD1 might be the D (6 bases). The CDR3 has 16 residues. Germline lookup yields CDR1 KGHSH and CDR2 LQKENI.

The chain uses TRBV10-3 and TRBJ2-4; D may be TRBD2 (6 bases). Deletions cut 0 bases from V and 7 bases from J, with 13 bases between. CDR3 length: 15 residues. Germline V CDR1 and CDR2: ENHRY, SYGVKD. The DNA of the CDR3 is TGTGCCATCAGTGAGTCGACTGGGGAGGAGAACATTCAGTACTTC. Residues: CAISESTGEENIQYF.

The chain employs TRBV28 and TRBJ2-7; 9 bases map to TRBD1. The ends lost 5 bases at V and 3 bases at J; junction bases unmatched: 8. This CDR3 contains 15 residues. Germline loops: CDR1 MDHEN, CDR2 SYDVKM. CDR3 in DNA: TGTGCCAGCAGTCCCGCCGGGACAGGGCGCTACGAGCAGTACTTC. Amino acids: CASSPAGTGRYEQYF.

The chain is built from TRBV28 and TRBJ2-4; a weak D match, TRBD2 (6 bases). Trimming pared 5 bases from V and 0 bases from J, leaving 17 bases between. This CDR3 region has 17 residues. Germline CDR1 MDHEN, CDR2 SYDVKM. CDR3 sequence reads: CASSPSGVGLAKNIQYF. CDR3 sequence (DNA): TGTGCCAGCAGTCCCTCGGGAGTAGGGTTAGCCAAAAACATTCAGTACTTC.

This clone was seen ten or more times. The chain joins TRBV28 to TRBJ1-5; D is uncertain. CDR1 and CDR2 (germline): MDHEN, SYDVKM. This CDR3 contains 15 residues. Trimming pared 3 bases from V and 9 bases from J, leaving 18 bases between. The CDR3 spells CASSLVAQGGGPQHF. For the CDR3, the DNA is TGTGCCAGCAGTTTGGTGGCTCAAGGCGGCGGGCCCCAGCATTTT.

This clone was seen just once. The chain combines TRBV20-1 with TRBJ1-2; D not resolved. Deletions cut 6 bases from V and 14 bases from J, with 13 bases between. Germline CDR1 reads DFQATT; CDR2 reads SNEGSKA (reference sequence). The CDR3 is 9 residues long. CDR3 DNA sequence: TGCAGTGCGAGTCGCTCGCGGACCTTC. Translation: CSASRSRTF.

This CDR3 reads CASSLGGSPRRMNTEAFF. The CDR3 DNA is TGCGCCAGCAGCTTGGGCGGGTCCCCCCGTAGGATGAACACTGAAGCTTTCTTT. The chain links TRBV5-1 to TRBJ1-1, with D uncertain. There are 18 residues in the CDR3. Per germline, CDR1 SGHRS and CDR2 YFSETQ. The V end lost 0 bases, the J end lost 0 bases, and 18 bases lay between the germline ends.

The chain links TRBV5-1 to TRBJ1-1, with TRBD1 as a possible D gene (6 bases). Trimming shortened V by 4 bases and J by 5 bases, and 15 bases separated the two germline ends. The CDR3 has 14 amino acids. Germline assignment: CDR1 SGHRS and CDR2 YFSETQ. The CDR3 DNA sequence: TGCGCCAGCAGCGAGGGACACCCATCTACTGAAGCTTTCTTT. Amino acid sequence: CASSEGHPSTEAFF.

This chain connects TRBV24-1 to TRBJ2-7, with 9 nucleotides matching TRBD1. Germline CDR1 reads KGHDR; CDR2 reads SFDVKD. CDR3 length equals 16 residues. V gave up 3 bases and J gave up 1 base; unmatched junction bases: 6. The CDR3 nucleotides read TGTGCCACCAGTGATGGGACAGGGAAGATTTCCTACGAGCAGTACTTC. Encoded protein: CATSDGTGKISYEQYF.

This clone was seen a single time. The gene calls are TRBV5-1 and TRBJ1-2; possibly TRBD1 for D (5 bases). The V and J ends lost 3 bases and 4 bases respectively, with 10 bases between them. This CDR3 region has 13 residues. Germline CDR1 reads SGHRS; CDR2 reads YFSETQ. The CDR3 loop reads CASSYGQGYGYTF. DNA of the CDR3: TGCGCCAGCAGCTACGGACAAGGCTATGGCTACACCTTC.

The rearrangement uses TRBV7-6 and TRBJ1-5, with unresolved D. This CDR3 is built from 14 residues. The germline V gene encodes CDR1 SGHVS and CDR2 FNYEAQ. V dropped 1 base and J dropped 5 bases, with 9 bases sitting between them. CDR3 nucleotides: TGTGCCAGCAGCTTAGGCGCCGGGGATCAGCCCCAGCATTTT. This encodes CASSLGAGDQPQHF.

V is TRBV28 and J is TRBJ1-1, with D unclear. Trimming stripped 7 bases from V and 1 base from J, with 13 bases between. Germline V gene sequence: CDR1 MDHEN, CDR2 SYDVKM. The CDR3 has 14 amino acids. The CDR3 DNA follows: TGTGCCAGCACTGAGGGAGGAGGGAACACTGAAGCTTTCTTT. Its protein is CASTEGGGNTEAFF.

The rearrangement links TRBV5-4 to TRBJ2-7; TRBD2 is a possible D gene (7 bases). In germline, CDR1 is SGHNT, CDR2 YYREEE (reference sequence). The CDR3 totals 11 residues. Trimming removed 9 bases from V and 6 bases from J, with 13 bases in between. CDR3 in amino acids: CATKRGGEQYF. CDR3 nucleotides: TGTGCCACTAAAAGGGGGGGCGAGCAGTACTTC.

The chain has TRBV19 and TRBJ2-7, with 12 bases matching TRBD2. This CDR3 region has 15 residues. Germline-derived CDR1 and CDR2 are LNHDA and SQIVND (reference sequence). The V segment lost 5 bases and the J segment 3 bases; nucleotides outside the gene matches: 5. CDR3 residues: CASSAGLAGFYEQYF. CDR3 bases: TGTGCCAGTAGTGCAGGACTAGCGGGGTTCTACGAGCAGTACTTC.

This sequence joins TRBV5-6 and TRBJ2-7; D is possibly TRBD1 (6 bases). Trimming pared 4 bases from V and 2 bases from J, leaving 19 bases between. CDR1 and CDR2 (germline): SGHDT, YYEEEE. There are 16 residues in the CDR3. The CDR3 DNA sequence: TGTGCCAGCAGCCGCCCGGGACACCCCCTGGCCTACGAGCAGTACTTC. As protein: CASSRPGHPLAYEQYF.

This clone came up a few times. This chain links TRBV7-2 with TRBJ2-4; maybe TRBD1 (7 bases). The CDR3 contains 15 residues. Germline V lookup: CDR1 SGHTA, CDR2 FQGNSA. Trimming stripped 5 bases from V and 8 bases from J, with 19 bases between. CDR3 protein: CASSPLAGGPYIQYF. The CDR3 nucleotides read TGTGCCAGCAGCCCCCTAGCAGGGGGGCCTTACATTCAGTACTTC.

The gene calls are TRBV28 and TRBJ2-1; D perhaps matches TRBD2 (5 bases). The CDR3 length is 14 residues. Looked up from germline, CDR1 is MDHEN and CDR2 is SYDVKM. V shed 6 bases and J shed 6 bases, with 15 bases lying between them. As DNA, the CDR3 is TGTGCCAGCAGGGACTCCGGTCCGACCAATGAGCAGTTCTTC. Its protein is CASRDSGPTNEQFF.

V gene TRBV18 combines with J gene TRBJ1-5; D ambiguous. Trimming left V 3 bases short and J 3 bases short, with 6 bases between. This CDR3 region has 13 residues. CDR1 is KGHSH and CDR2 is LQKENI in the germline V gene. This CDR3 is CASSPGFNQPQHF. The DNA of the CDR3 is TGTGCCAGCTCACCCGGGTTCAATCAGCCCCAGCATTTT.

The chain recombines TRBV7-7 with TRBJ1-1; D is uncertain. Deletions cut 5 bases from V and 4 bases from J, with 5 bases between. This CDR3 has 11 residues. Germline V CDR1 and CDR2: SSHAT, FNYEAQ (reference sequence). The CDR3 sequence is CASSPSTEAFF. The DNA for the CDR3 is TGTGCCAGCAGCCCCTCCACTGAAGCTTTCTTT.

The chain recombines TRBV30 with TRBJ1-3; perhaps TRBD1 as D (5 bases). Trimming stripped 4 bases from V and 5 bases from J, with 15 bases between. Germline V gene lookup returns CDR1 GTSNPN and CDR2 SVGIG (reference sequence). CDR3 size: 14 residues. Written as DNA, the CDR3 is TGTGCCTGGATGGGGGGACGGGGAAGAAACACCATATATTTT. Protein: CAWMGGRGRNTIYF.

The chain is built from TRBV4-3 and TRBJ1-2; the D gene is possibly TRBD1 (5 bases). Germline assignment: CDR1 LGHNA and CDR2 YSLEER. This CDR3 is built from 11 residues. The V gene lost 4 bases and the J gene lost 7 bases, with 7 bases spanning the gap. The CDR3 region has the DNA TGCGCCAGCAGCCGAGACAGTGGCTACACCTTC. Its protein is CASSRDSGYTF.

The chain links TRBV11-1 to TRBJ2-3; 7 nucleotides line up with TRBD2. This CDR3 region has 14 residues. Germline CDR1 SGHAT, CDR2 FQDESV (reference sequence). Trimming at V came to 5 bases and at J to 4 bases, leaving 6 bases not matched to a gene. The CDR3 DNA sequence: TGTGCCAGCAGCCCAGCGGGGTTCGCAGATACGCAGTATTTT. This gives the protein CASSPAGFADTQYF.

The chain employs TRBV5-1 and TRBJ2-1; TRBD1 matches at 7 bases. Germline trimming cut 0 bases from V and 6 bases from J; bases unmatched to any gene: 6. CDR1 is SGHRS and CDR2 is YFSETQ in the germline V gene. CDR3 length equals 15 residues. CDR3 DNA: TGCGCCAGCAGCTTGGGACAGGGAAACATCAATGAGCAGTTCTTC. Its protein product is CASSLGQGNINEQFF.

CDR3 coding DNA: TGTGCCTGGAGTGACAGGGTAGGTCAGCCCCAGCATTTT. Translating it yields CAWSDRVGQPQHF. V gene TRBV30 combines with J gene TRBJ1-5; tentative D call: TRBD1 (6 bases). Germline V gene data show CDR1 as GTSNPN and CDR2 as SVGIG (reference sequence). V was trimmed by 1 base and J by 6 bases, leaving 10 bases between them. The length of the CDR3 is 13 residues.

A remark on this clone: The identical CDR3 is also encoded by other nucleotide sequences in the sample. The V gene is TRBV6-5, the J gene TRBJ1-1; the D gene is possibly TRBD1 (5 bases). The CDR3 is made up of 14 amino acids. CDR1 and CDR2 from the germline V gene are MNHEY and SVGAGI. V dropped 2 bases and J dropped 1 base, with 8 bases sitting between them. CDR3 amino acids: CASSYGGGNTEAFF. CDR3 sequence (DNA): TGTGCCAGCAGTTACGGCGGGGGGAACACTGAAGCTTTCTTT.